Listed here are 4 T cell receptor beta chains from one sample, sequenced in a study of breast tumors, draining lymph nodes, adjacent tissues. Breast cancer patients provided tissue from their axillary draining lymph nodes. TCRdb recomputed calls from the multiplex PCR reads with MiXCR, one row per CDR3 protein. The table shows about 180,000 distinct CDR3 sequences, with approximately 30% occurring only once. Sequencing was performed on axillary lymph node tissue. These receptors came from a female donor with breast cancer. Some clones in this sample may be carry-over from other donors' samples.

The CDR3 DNA is TGTGCTAGATTCGAAGGCAGAGCTAACTATGGCTACACCTTC. It codes for CARFEGRANYGYTF. The chain is built from TRBV19 and TRBJ1-2; no firm D call. The CDR3 runs to 14 residues. CDR1 and CDR2 (germline): LNHDA, SQIVND (reference sequence).

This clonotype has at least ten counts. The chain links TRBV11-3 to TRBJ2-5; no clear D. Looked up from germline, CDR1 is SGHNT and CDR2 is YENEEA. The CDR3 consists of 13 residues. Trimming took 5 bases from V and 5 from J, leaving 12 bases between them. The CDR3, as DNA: TGTGCCAGCAGCAACGGACGATCTGAGACCCAGTACTTC. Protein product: CASSNGRSETQYF.

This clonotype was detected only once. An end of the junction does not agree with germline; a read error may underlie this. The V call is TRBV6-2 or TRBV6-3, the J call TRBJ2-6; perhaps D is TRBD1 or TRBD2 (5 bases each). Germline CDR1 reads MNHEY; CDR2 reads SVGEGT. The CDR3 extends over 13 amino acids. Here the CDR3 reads CASSPPGRGTEAF. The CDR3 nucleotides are TGTGCCAGCAGTCCCCCGGGGCGAGGCACTGAAGCTTTC.

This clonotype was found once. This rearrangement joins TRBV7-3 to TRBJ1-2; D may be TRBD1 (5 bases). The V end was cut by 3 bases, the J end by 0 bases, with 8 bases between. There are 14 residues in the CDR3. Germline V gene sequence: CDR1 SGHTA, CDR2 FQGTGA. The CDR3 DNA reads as TGTGCCAGCAGCTTTGGACACCCTAACTATGGCTACACCTTC. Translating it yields CASSFGHPNYGYTF.